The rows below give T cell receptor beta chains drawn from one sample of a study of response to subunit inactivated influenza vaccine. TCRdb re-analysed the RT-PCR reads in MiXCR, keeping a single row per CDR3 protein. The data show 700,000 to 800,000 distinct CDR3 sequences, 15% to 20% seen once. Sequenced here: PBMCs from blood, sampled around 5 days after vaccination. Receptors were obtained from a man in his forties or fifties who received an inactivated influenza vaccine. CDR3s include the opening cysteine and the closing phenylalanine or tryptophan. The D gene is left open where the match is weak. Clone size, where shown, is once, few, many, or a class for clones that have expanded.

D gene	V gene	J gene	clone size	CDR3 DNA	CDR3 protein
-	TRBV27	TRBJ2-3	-	TGTGCCAGCAGTTTGGCAGGGAGGCTTACAGATACGCAGTATTTT	CASSLAGRLTDTQYF
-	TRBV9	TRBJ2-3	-	TGTGCCGGCAGCGTCCCCGTTTGGGGAAGCACAGATACGCAGTATTTT	CAGSVPVWGSTDTQYF
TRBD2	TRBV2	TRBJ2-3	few	TGTGCCAGCAGCGCTAGCGGGGGCCTCCCCAGGCAGTATTTT	CASSASGGLPRQYF
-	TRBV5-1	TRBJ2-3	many	TGCGCCAGCAGCTCCGTAGTATGGGGAGATACGCAGTATTTT	CASSSVVWGDTQYF
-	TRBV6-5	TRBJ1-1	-	TGTGCCAGCAGTTATGGAGCGAGCACTGAAGCTTTCTTT	CASSYGASTEAFF
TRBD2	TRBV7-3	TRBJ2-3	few	TGTGCCAGCAGCTTTCATAGCGGGAGCGGCACAGATACGCAGTATTTT	CASSFHSGSGTDTQYF
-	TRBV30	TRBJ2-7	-	TGTGCCTGGAGTGTTGGGGGGAGGGAGCAGTACTTC	CAWSVGGREQYF
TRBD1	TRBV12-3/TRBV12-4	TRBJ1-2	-	TGTGCCAGCAGCTGGGGACAGGCCACGGGGGGCTACACCTTC	CASSWGQATGGYTF
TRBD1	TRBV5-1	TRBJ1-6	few	TGCGCCAGCAGCTTGGCCGGGACAGGGAAATTCTCGCCCCTCCACTTT	CASSLAGTGKFSPLHF
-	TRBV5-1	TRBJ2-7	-	TGCGCCAGCAGCCCATCTCGGGGGACAGCCTACGAGCAGTACTTC	CASSPSRGTAYEQYF
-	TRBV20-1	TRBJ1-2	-	TGCAGTGCTAGAGATTCGGCAGGGCATGGCTACACCTTC	CSARDSAGHGYTF
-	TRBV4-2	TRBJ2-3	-	TGTGCCAGCAGCCAAGAGCAGGTCACAGATACGCAGTATTTT	CASSQEQVTDTQYF
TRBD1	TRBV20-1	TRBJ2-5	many	TGCAGTGCAAAGGACAGGGGGAGTGTGACCCAGTACTTC	CSAKDRGSVTQYF
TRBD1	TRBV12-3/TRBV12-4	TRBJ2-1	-	TGTGCCAGCAGTTTGGACCCGACAGGGGCCAAGTTCTTC	CASSLDPTGAKFF
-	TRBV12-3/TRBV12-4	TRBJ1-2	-	TGTGCCAGCAGGCCGGGACGGAGCTTGCCGGATGGCTACACCTTC	CASRPGRSLPDGYTF
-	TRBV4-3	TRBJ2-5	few	TGCGCCAGCAGCAGAATGAGGTGGGGGAAGGGGTTTCAAGAGACCCAGTACTTC	CASSRMRWGKGFQETQYF
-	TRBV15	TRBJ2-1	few	TGTGCCACCAGCAGAGTTACAGGGATCCTTGTCGAGCAGTTCTTC	CATSRVTGILVEQFF
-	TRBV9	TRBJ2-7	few	TGTGCCAGCAGCGGCCGGGACAATGCCTACGAGCAGTACTTC	CASSGRDNAYEQYF
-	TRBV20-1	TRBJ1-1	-	TGCAGTGCCCAAAGAGGCAGGGGCACTGAAGCTTTCTTT	CSAQRGRGTEAFF
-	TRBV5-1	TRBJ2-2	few	TGCGCCAGCAGCGGAGGCTTGGGGATTAGCACCGGGGAGCTGTTTTTT	CASSGGLGISTGELFF
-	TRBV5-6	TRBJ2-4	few	TGTGCCAGCAGCCCGAGTTCGAGAACTCTAGCCAAAAACATTCAGTACTTC	CASSPSSRTLAKNIQYF
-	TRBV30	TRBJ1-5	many	TGTGCCTGGAGTGTACAGACCGGGAAGGGTCAGCCCCAGCATTTT	CAWSVQTGKGQPQHF
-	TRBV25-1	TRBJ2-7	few	TGTGCCAGCAGTCCCCCAGGGTATGATGGGTACGAGCAGTACTTC	CASSPPGYDGYEQYF
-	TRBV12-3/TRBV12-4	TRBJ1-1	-	TGTGCCAGCAGTTTAACGGCAGGGACGGGGACTGAAGCTTTCTTT	CASSLTAGTGTEAFF
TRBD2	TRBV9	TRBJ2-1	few	TGTGCCAGCAGCGTAGATAGCGGGAGGGCCAATGAGCAGTTCTTC	CASSVDSGRANEQFF
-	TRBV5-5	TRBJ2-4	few	TGTGCCAGCAGCACCGCCGGGGGGCGCATGAACATTCAGTACTTC	CASSTAGGRMNIQYF
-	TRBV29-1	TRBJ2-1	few	TGCAGCGTCGAAGACAATGAGCAGTTCTTC	CSVEDNEQFF
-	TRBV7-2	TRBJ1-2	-	TGTGCCAGCAGCTTAGAAAGTACGGATTTGGGTGGCTACACCTTC	CASSLESTDLGGYTF
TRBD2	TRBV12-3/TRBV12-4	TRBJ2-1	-	TGTGCCAGCAGTGTTAGCGGGGGGGCCCTCAATGAGCAGTTCTTC	CASSVSGGALNEQFF
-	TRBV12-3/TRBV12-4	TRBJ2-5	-	TGTGCCAGCAGCAAAATACAGGTCCGTTACCAAGAGACCCAGTACTTC	CASSKIQVRYQETQYF